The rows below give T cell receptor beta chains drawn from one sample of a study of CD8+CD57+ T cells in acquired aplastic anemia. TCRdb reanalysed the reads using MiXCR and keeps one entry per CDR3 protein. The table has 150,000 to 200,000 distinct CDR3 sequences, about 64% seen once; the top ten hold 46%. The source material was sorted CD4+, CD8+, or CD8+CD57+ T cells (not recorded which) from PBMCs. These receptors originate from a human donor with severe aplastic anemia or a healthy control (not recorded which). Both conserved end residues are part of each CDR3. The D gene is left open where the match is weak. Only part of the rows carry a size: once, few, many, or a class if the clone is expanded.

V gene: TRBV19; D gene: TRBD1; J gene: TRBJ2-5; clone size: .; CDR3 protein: CASSHDRGETQYF; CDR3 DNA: TGTGCCAGTAGCCACGACAGGGGAGAGACCCAGTACTTC
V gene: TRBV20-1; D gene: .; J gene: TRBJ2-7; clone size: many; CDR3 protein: CSARDLGVGAYEQYF; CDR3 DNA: TGCAGTGCTAGAGATCTTGGGGTAGGAGCCTACGAGCAGTACTTC
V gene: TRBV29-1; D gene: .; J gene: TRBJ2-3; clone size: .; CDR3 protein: CSVEKLGDTQYF; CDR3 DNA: TGCAGCGTTGAAAAACTTGGAGATACGCAGTATTTT
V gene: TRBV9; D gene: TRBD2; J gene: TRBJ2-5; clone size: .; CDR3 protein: CASSVDSGGGGTQYF; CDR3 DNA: TGTGCCAGCAGCGTAGATAGCGGGGGGGGTGGGACCCAGTACTTC
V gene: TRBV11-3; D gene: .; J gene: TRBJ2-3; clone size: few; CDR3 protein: CASSPTERATQYF; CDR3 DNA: TGTGCCAGCAGCCCTACTGAGCGGGCTACGCAGTATTTT
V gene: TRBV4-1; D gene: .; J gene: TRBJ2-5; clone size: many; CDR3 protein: CASSQVGEETQYF; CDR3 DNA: TGCGCCAGCAGCCAAGTGGGGGAAGAGACCCAGTACTTC
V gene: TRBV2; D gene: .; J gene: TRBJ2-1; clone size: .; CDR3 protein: CASSEVADNYYNEQFF; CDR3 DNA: TGTGCCAGCAGTGAAGTAGCGGACAACTACTACAATGAGCAGTTCTTC
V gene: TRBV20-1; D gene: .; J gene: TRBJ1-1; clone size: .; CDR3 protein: CSASDGQMNTEAFF; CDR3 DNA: TGCAGTGCTAGTGACGGGCAGATGAACACTGAAGCTTTCTTT
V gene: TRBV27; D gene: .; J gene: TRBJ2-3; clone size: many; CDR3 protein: CASSFVSTDTQYF; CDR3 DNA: TGTGCCAGCAGTTTCGTTAGCACAGATACGCAGTATTTT
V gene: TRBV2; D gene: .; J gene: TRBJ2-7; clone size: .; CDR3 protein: CASSRTVPEQYF; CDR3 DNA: TGTGCCAGCAGTAGGACAGTCCCCGAGCAGTACTTC
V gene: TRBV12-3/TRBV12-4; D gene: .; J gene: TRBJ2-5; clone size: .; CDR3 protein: CASSPPGVVNQPQYF; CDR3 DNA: TGTGCCAGCAGTCCTCCGGGGGTTGTCAATCAGCCCCAGTACTTC
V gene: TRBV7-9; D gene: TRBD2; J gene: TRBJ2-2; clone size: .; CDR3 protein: CASSPSGAGELFF; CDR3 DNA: TGTGCCAGCAGCCCTAGCGGGGCCGGGGAGCTGTTTTTT
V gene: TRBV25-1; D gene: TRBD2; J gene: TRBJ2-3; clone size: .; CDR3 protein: CASSDIPGLGRDTQYF; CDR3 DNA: TGTGCCAGCAGTGACATACCGGGACTAGGAAGGGATACGCAGTATTTT
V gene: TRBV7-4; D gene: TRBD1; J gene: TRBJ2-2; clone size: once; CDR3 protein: CASSLVVSGQGLTGELFF; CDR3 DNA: TGTGCCAGCAGCTTAGTAGTCTCGGGACAGGGGCTCACCGGGGAGCTGTTTTTT
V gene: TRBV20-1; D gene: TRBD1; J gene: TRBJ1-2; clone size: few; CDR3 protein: CSARVDTGEEGYTF; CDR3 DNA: TGCAGTGCTAGAGTTGATACAGGGGAAGAAGGCTACACCTTC
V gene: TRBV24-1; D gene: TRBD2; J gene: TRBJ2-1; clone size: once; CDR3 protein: CATSDAGLDNEQFF; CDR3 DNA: TGTGCCACCAGTGATGCGGGACTAGACAATGAGCAGTTCTTC
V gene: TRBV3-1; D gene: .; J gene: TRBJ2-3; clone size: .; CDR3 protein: CASSQVRSTDTQYF; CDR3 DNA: TGTGCCAGCAGCCAAGTTCGCAGCACAGATACGCAGTATTTT
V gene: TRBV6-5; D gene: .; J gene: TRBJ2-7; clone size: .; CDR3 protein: CASRTDPEQYF; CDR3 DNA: TGTGCCAGCAGGACAGACCCCGAGCAGTACTTC
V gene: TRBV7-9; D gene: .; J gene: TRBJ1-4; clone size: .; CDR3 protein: CASRRDGINEKLFF; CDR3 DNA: TGTGCCAGCAGGAGGGACGGCATTAATGAAAAACTGTTTTTT
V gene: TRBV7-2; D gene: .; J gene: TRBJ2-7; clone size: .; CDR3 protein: CASSSRPGDEQYF; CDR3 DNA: TGTGCCAGCAGCTCCCGGCCTGGGGACGAGCAGTACTTC
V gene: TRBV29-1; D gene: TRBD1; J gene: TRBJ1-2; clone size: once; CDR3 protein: CSVEGGTGYGYTF; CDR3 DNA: TGCAGCGTTGAAGGGGGGACAGGTTATGGCTACACCTTC
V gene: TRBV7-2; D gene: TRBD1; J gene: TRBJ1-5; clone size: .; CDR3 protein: CASSQGQGASQPQHF; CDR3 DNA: TGTGCCAGCAGCCAAGGACAGGGGGCTAGTCAGCCCCAGCATTTT
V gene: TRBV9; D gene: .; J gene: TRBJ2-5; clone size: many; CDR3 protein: CASSVQGGQETQYF; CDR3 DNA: TGTGCCAGCAGCGTCCAGGGAGGTCAAGAGACCCAGTACTTC
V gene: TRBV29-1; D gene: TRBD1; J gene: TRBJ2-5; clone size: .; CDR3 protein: CSVATGVQETQYF; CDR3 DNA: TGCAGCGTTGCTACAGGGGTGCAAGAGACCCAGTACTTC
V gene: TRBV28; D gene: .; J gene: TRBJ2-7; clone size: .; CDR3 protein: CASGSLGEGNEQYF; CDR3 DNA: TGTGCCAGCGGCTCCCTCGGAGAGGGGAACGAGCAGTACTTC
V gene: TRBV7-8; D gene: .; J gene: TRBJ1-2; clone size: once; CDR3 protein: CASSLGGERGYTF; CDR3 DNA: TGTGCCAGCAGCTTAGGGGGGGAAAGGGGCTACACCTTC
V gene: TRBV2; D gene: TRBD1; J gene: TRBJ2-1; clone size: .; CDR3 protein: CARRSGTVDNEQFF; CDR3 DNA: TGTGCCAGACGGTCCGGGACAGTAGACAATGAGCAGTTCTTC
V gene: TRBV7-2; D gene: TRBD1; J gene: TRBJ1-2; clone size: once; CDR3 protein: CASSLGGQGANRYIF; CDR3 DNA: TGTGCCAGCAGCTTAGGGGGACAGGGGGCGAATCGCTACATCTTC
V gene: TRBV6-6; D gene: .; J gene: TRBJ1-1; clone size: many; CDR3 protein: CASRGQSPRDTEAFF; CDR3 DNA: TGTGCCAGCCGCGGACAGTCCCCGCGGGACACTGAAGCTTTCTTT